The rows below give T cell receptor beta chains drawn from one sample of a study of blood T cell repertoires in COVID-19. Only in-frame clones appear in the TCRdb table, and some are missing; sequencing was by immunoSEQ multiplex PCR. The profile shows about 160,000 clones, under 85% of them singletons. Sequences were obtained from peripheral blood. All receptors derive from a man between 65 and 85 years old with acute or convalescent COVID-19. The CDR3 runs from the conserved cysteine through the conserved F or W. A D gene is named only where the DNA matches it firmly. The size of a clone is reported for some rows only, either as once, few or many, or as a class for expanded clones.

j_call v_call d_call cdr3_length clone_size cdr3_aa cdr3_nt
TRBJ2-2 TRBV27 TRBD1 14 . CASSLGTGSGELFF TGTGCCAGCAGTTTAGGGACAGGGTCCGGGGAGCTGTTTTTT
TRBJ2-3 TRBV7-9 TRBD2 14 . CASSLTSGTDTQYF TGTGCCAGCAGCTTGACTAGCGGCACAGATACGCAGTATTTT
TRBJ2-1 TRBV6-4 . 14 many CASSDSPGVGEQFF TGTGCCAGCAGTGACTCCCCGGGGGTGGGTGAGCAGTTCTTC
TRBJ2-3 TRBV21-1 . 16 once CARRRKTPTSTDTQYF TGTGCCAGGCGCCGAAAGACTCCGACTAGCACAGATACGCAGTATTTT
TRBJ1-2 TRBV28 TRBD1 14 . CASSLTNQGDGYTF TGTGCCAGCAGTTTAACTAATCAGGGGGATGGCTACACCTTC
TRBJ1-4 TRBV6-5 . 14 . CASNPQGSREKLFF TGTGCCAGCAACCCACAGGGAAGTCGCGAAAAACTGTTTTTT
TRBJ2-7 TRBV10-3 TRBD1 12 . CAMGQGTYEQYF TGTGCCATGGGACAGGGGACGTACGAGCAGTACTTC
TRBJ1-5 TRBV5-8 . 15 . CASSLTRGGNQPQHF TGTGCCAGCAGCTTAACAAGAGGAGGCAATCAGCCCCAGCATTTT
TRBJ1-2 TRBV5-1 . 14 . CASSLGGTVDGYTF TGCGCCAGCAGCTTAGGTGGCACAGTGGATGGCTACACCTTC
TRBJ1-6 TRBV27 . 18 . CASSSPAGTGGYNSPLHF TGTGCCAGCAGTTCTCCGGCGGGGACTGGGGGCTATAATTCACCCCTCCACTTT
TRBJ2-7 TRBV3-1/TRBV3-2 . 18 . CASSTRDSWGLLGREQYF TGTGCCAGCAGCACCCGGGACAGCTGGGGACTTCTGGGTCGCGAGCAGTACTTC
TRBJ2-3 TRBV19 TRBD1 16 . CASRLPGQGSTDTQYF TGTGCCAGTAGATTACCGGGACAGGGAAGCACAGATACGCAGTATTTT
TRBJ1-3 TRBV19 . 17 . CASSIEHRQSSGNTIYF TGTGCCAGTAGTATAGAGCACAGGCAGAGCTCTGGAAACACCATATATTTT
TRBJ2-7 TRBV5-4 . 15 . CASREEWGLTYEQYF TGTGCCAGCAGGGAGGAGTGGGGGCTAACCTACGAGCAGTACTTC
TRBJ2-1 TRBV2 TRBD1 16 . CASTSTGSYSYNEQFF TGTGCCAGCACCTCGACAGGGTCCTATTCCTACAATGAGCAGTTCTTC
TRBJ2-7 TRBV5-1 . 12 . CASSSRGHEQYF TGCGCCAGCAGCTCCCGAGGCCACGAGCAGTACTTC
TRBJ1-4 TRBV19 TRBD1 15 . CASRWGQGKGEKLFF TGTGCCAGTAGATGGGGACAGGGGAAAGGCGAAAAACTGTTTTTT
TRBJ1-1 TRBV5-1 TRBD1 17 . CASSPGQGAYTFTEAFF TGCGCCAGCAGCCCTGGACAGGGGGCCTACACCTTCACTGAAGCTTTCTTT
TRBJ2-3 TRBV7-3 . 13 . CASSLNLLDTQYF TGTGCCAGCAGCTTAAACTTGCTAGATACGCAGTATTTT
TRBJ2-3 TRBV11-3 TRBD2 16 . CASSPRLAGGPDTQYF TGTGCCAGCAGCCCCAGACTAGCGGGGGGCCCCGATACGCAGTATTTT
TRBJ1-2 TRBV7-8 . 15 . CASSPGVSYTGTNTF TGTGCCAGCAGCCCAGGGGTTAGCTACACAGGGACTAACACCTTC
TRBJ2-7 TRBV7-8 . 17 . CASALGGGQVASYEQYF TGTGCCAGCGCCCTGGGGGGGGGACAGGTGGCCTCCTACGAGCAGTACTTC
TRBJ1-2 TRBV2 TRBD1 15 . CASRAPRDSNYGYTF TGTGCCAGCAGGGCCCCCCGGGACAGTAACTATGGCTACACCTTC